The present TCR beta chain was sequenced within a study of CD8 T cells in ankylosing spondylitis. In the case of this clonotype: The antigen remains undetermined.

Study findings and constraints: Disease-associated clonotypes exhibited CD8+ identity and were relatively infrequent in peripheral blood. As reported, disease-linked clones showed significant enrichment in matched ankylosing spondylitis synovial fluid. Blood of patients with ankylosing spondylitis appeared to be characterized by a TCR beta motif of about eight highly homologous variants.

Germline assignment: CDR1 SEHNR and CDR2 FQNEAQ (reference sequence). This CDR3 contains 15 residues. Between the trimmed V and J ends, which lost 3 bases and 2 bases, there was a span of 14 bases. Quantitative barcoded 5'-RACE was used to prepare TCR beta libraries. TCRdb fed the 5' RACE reads into MiXCR, producing one record per CDR3 protein. The profile covers approximately 150,000 distinct CDR3 sequences, with 17% appearing a single time and about 30% taken by the ten largest. V and J are TRBV7-9 and TRBJ2-7, with D possibly matching TRBD2 (5 bases). This sequence was found in a male donor with ankylosing spondylitis. The sequenced sample was blood, either unsorted or a sorted T cell fraction (not recorded which). Written as DNA, the CDR3 is TGTGCCAGCAGCTTCCCCCCGGACGGGGCCTACGAGCAGTACTTC. Its protein product is CASSFPPDGAYEQYF.